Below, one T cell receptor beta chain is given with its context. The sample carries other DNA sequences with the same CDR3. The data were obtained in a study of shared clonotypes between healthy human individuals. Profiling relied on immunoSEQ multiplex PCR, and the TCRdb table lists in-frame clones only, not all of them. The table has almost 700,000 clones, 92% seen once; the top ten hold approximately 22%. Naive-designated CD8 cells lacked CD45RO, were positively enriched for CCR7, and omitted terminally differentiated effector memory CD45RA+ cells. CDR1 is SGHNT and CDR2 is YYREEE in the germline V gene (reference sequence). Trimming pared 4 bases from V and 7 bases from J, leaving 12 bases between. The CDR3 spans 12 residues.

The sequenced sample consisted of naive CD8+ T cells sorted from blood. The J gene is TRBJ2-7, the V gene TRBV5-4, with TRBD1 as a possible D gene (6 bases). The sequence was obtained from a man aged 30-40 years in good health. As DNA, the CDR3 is TGTGCCAGCAGCCCTCAGGGGTCGGAGCAGTACTTC. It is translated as CASSPQGSEQYF.